This T cell receptor (beta chain) was recorded in a study of blood T cell repertoires in COVID-19. Study summary: The United States, Italy and Spain were the sources of the acute and convalescent COVID-19 samples. The cDNA or gDNA used as material had been derived from T cells, B-cell-depleted T cells, or PBMCs.

As originally analysed: Reference gene primer amplification gave nucleated cell count estimates. Sequencing was performed with immunoSEQ multiplex PCR; in TCRdb, only in-frame clones are kept and a portion is missing. V, J and clone size are taken as reported in that table, and D and trimming were inferred from the DNA itself. The data hold approximately 170,000 clones, with just under 90% observed a single time. This CDR3 region has 15 residues. Germline V lookup: CDR1 MNHEY, CDR2 SMNVEV (reference sequence). Trimming removed 2 bases from V and 6 bases from J, with 14 bases in between. The genes are TRBV27 and TRBJ1-5, with TRBD1 as a possible D gene (5 bases). The receptor was derived from a man in his late teens or twenties with active or convalescent COVID-19. Sequencing used peripheral blood. CDR3: CASSLSRLGGQPQHF. The CDR3 DNA is TGTGCCAGCAGTTTAAGTCGTCTCGGGGGTCAGCCCCAGCATTTT.